The 18 T cell receptor beta chains below come from one sample, sequenced in a study of vaccination and CD4 T cells after COVID-19 (dated by TCRdb to between 2020 and 2023). Libraries came from PCR. The data were produced on an Illumina iSeq 100. DNA from cultured CD4+ T cells underwent TCR sequencing with the Oncomine TCR Beta short-read assay at the Johns Hopkins FTIC core. TCRdb handled the public reads itself, with Q25 trimming in fastp and clone calling in MiXCR, and kept productive beta chains. CDR3 protein sequences are deduplicated, and each keeps its most common genes and DNA. This sample lists 13,000 to 15,000 distinct CDR3 sequences; approximately 52% were detected once. Roughly 9% of the sample is held by the ten biggest clonotypes. What the treatment or condition label conveys for this sample: roughly 11-day PBMC culture with coronavirus spike peptide pools or control peptides (ViraFEST assay).

These receptors have no identified antigens. What was sequenced was CD4+ T cells from blood, cultured in vitro. The receptors were gathered from a human donor who had recovered from COVID-19.

J is TRBJ1-2 and V is TRBV15; TRBD1 matches 9 bases. The CDR3 is 18 residues long. V lost 0 bases, J lost 4 bases, and 12 bases stayed unmatched. The germline V gene encodes CDR1 LNHNV and CDR2 YYDKDF (reference sequence). The chain's CDR3 is CATSRDLDLGQGIYGYTF. The CDR3 bases are TGTGCCACCAGCAGAGACCTTGATCTAGGACAGGGGATCTATGGCTACACCTTC.

This CDR3 reads CASRPRTAGGGQETQYF. CDR3 coding DNA: TGTGCCAGCAGACCCCGGACAGCGGGGGGTGGCCAAGAGACCCAGTACTTC. The rearrangement uses TRBV6-1 and TRBJ2-5, with 9 bases identical to TRBD2. CDR1 is MNHNS, CDR2 SASEGT, per germline. The length of the CDR3 is 17 residues. Losses at the gene ends were 6 bases for V and 1 base for J; bases not matched to a gene: 12.

This chain joins TRBV25-1 and TRBJ2-5; D might be TRBD1 or TRBD2, each matching 6 bases. This CDR3 has 13 amino acids. The V gene's germline CDR1 is MGHDK and CDR2 SYGVNS. Trimming removed 7 bases from V and 4 bases from J, with 13 bases in between. CDR3 amino acids: CASMRGVGETQYF. The CDR3 DNA reads as TGTGCCAGCATGAGGGGGGTTGGAGAGACCCAGTACTTC.

The sample holds one count of this clonotype. This chain uses TRBV24-1 with TRBJ1-1; D might be TRBD1 (5 bases). V lost 6 bases, J lost 1 base, and 11 bases lay in between. CDR1 is KGHDR and CDR2 is SFDVKD in the germline V gene. The CDR3 has 14 amino acids. The CDR3 sequence is CATSPGGGNTEAFF. The CDR3 coding sequence is TGTGCCACCAGTCCTGGGGGGGGGAACACTGAAGCTTTCTTT.

The table lists this clonotype with a few counts. The chain couples TRBV14 to TRBJ2-3; 8 nucleotides align to TRBD1. The germline V gene has CDR1 SGHDN and CDR2 FVKESK. This CDR3 comprises 15 residues. Trimming at V came to 1 base and at J to 4 bases, leaving 4 bases not matched to a gene. The CDR3 here is CASSQVGQGADTQYF. CDR3 coding DNA: TGTGCCAGCAGCCAAGTAGGACAGGGAGCAGATACGCAGTATTTT.

This chain connects TRBV28 to TRBJ2-5; TRBD2 matches at 15 bases. This CDR3 has 17 amino acids. Germline V lookup: CDR1 MDHEN, CDR2 SYDVKM. With V trimmed by 3 bases and J by 7 bases, 9 bases remained unmatched. The CDR3 DNA sequence: TGTGCCAGCAGTTTCAGGTGGACTAGCGGGAGGGTCAGGACCCAGTACTTC. This codes for CASSFRWTSGRVRTQYF.

In its sample, this clonotype was seen once. V is TRBV14 and J is TRBJ1-2; no firm D call. V lost 1 base and J 8 bases, leaving 11 bases between the germline ends. Germline values: CDR1 SGHDN, CDR2 FVKESK. The CDR3 covers 13 residues. CDR3 protein: CASSQVVQAGYTF. DNA for the CDR3: TGTGCCAGCAGCCAAGTTGTTCAGGCGGGCTACACCTTC.

In this sample, this clonotype is medium-sized. The CDR3 loop reads CASSQTPGGSYDTQYF. DNA of the CDR3: TGCGCCAGCAGCCAAACGCCGGGGGGGTCGTATGATACGCAGTATTTT. The rearrangement links TRBV4-1 to TRBJ2-3, with 8 positions matching TRBD2. This CDR3 is built from 16 residues. Germline V gene data show CDR1 as MGHRA and CDR2 as YSYEKL. The V segment lost 2 bases and the J segment 6 bases; nucleotides outside the gene matches: 10.

This clonotype occurred a few times. In DNA form, the CDR3 reads TGTGCCAGCAGCGAAGCCCCTGCAGGAGGCTACACCTTC. Protein: CASSEAPAGGYTF. This chain joins TRBV3-1 and TRBJ1-2; D remains ambiguous. The CDR3 consists of 13 residues. V lost 5 bases, J lost 8 bases, and 15 bases lay in between. Germline CDR1 is LGHDT and CDR2 is YNNKEL (reference sequence).

This rearrangement joins TRBV10-1 to TRBJ1-1, with 7 bases aligning to TRBD1. With V trimmed by 3 bases and J by 6 bases, 10 bases remained unmatched. There are 15 residues in the CDR3. The V gene's germline CDR1 is WNHNN and CDR2 SYGVQD (reference sequence). CDR3 protein: CASSDQQGIVAEAFF. CDR3 in DNA: TGCGCCAGCAGTGACCAACAGGGGATTGTTGCTGAAGCTTTCTTT.

This chain joins TRBV28 and TRBJ2-1; D unresolved. CDR1 MDHEN and CDR2 SYDVKM come from the germline V gene. The CDR3 runs to 12 residues. V gave up 3 bases and J gave up 6 bases, with 6 bases separating them. The CDR3 bases are TGTGCCAGCAGTTTGAGTATCAATGAGCAGTTCTTC. Translating it yields CASSLSINEQFF.

The V and J genes are TRBV2 and TRBJ2-5, with D perhaps assigned TRBD1 or TRBD2 (5 bases each). This CDR3 spans 15 amino acids. The germline V gene encodes CDR1 SNHLY and CDR2 FYNNEI. Trimming shortened V by 1 base and J by 0 bases, and 9 bases separated the two germline ends. DNA for the CDR3: TGTGCCAGCAGTGAAGAGTCGGGGCACCAAGAGACCCAGTACTTC. This translates into CASSEESGHQETQYF.

The V call is TRBV2, the J call TRBJ2-2; D is unresolved. Germline lookup yields CDR1 SNHLY and CDR2 FYNNEI. The CDR3 is 13 residues long. The V end was cut by 6 bases, the J end by 6 bases, with 11 bases between. In DNA form, the CDR3 reads TGTGCCAGCAGAATAACGTGGCCCGGGGAGCTGTTTTTT. It encodes CASRITWPGELFF.

This chain uses TRBV10-3 with TRBJ2-7, with unresolved D. Trimming took off 2 bases at V and 3 bases at J, with 5 bases between the two ends. CDR3 length equals 12 residues. Germline CDR1 and CDR2: ENHRY and SYGVKD. The CDR3 DNA follows: TGTGCCATCAGTGAGATAGGCTACGAGCAGTACTTC. Protein product: CAISEIGYEQYF.

The chain uses TRBV5-1 and TRBJ1-2; 9 nucleotides line up with TRBD1. The CDR3 totals 15 residues. J gave up 7 bases and V 1 base, and 8 bases lay outside the gene matches. Per germline, CDR1 SGHRS and CDR2 YFSETQ. The CDR3 reads CASSLTGGPQGGYTF. CDR3 DNA sequence: TGCGCCAGCAGCTTGACAGGGGGCCCCCAGGGTGGCTACACCTTC.

This clonotype was observed a handful of times. The chain is built from TRBV4-2 and TRBJ1-2; 7 bases fit TRBD1. V shed 2 bases and J 2 bases; nucleotides not matched to a gene: 8. This CDR3 has 16 amino acids. Germline lookup yields CDR1 LGHNA and CDR2 YNFKEQ. As DNA, the CDR3 is TGTGCCAGCAGCCAAAGGGGGGGACAGAGGAACTATGGCTACACCTTC. Translation gives CASSQRGGQRNYGYTF.

The rearrangement uses TRBV6-1 and TRBJ1-5; D may be TRBD1 (5 bases). This CDR3 is 13 amino acids long. Between the trimmed V and J ends, which lost 6 bases and 5 bases, there was a span of 11 bases. Germline assignment: CDR1 MNHNS and CDR2 SASEGT. CDR3 coding DNA: TGTGCCAGCAGAAGGATAGGGGATCAGCCCCAGCATTTT. This sequence encodes CASRRIGDQPQHF.

The chain is built from TRBV19 and TRBJ1-1; possible D gene TRBD1, 5 bases. CDR1 and CDR2 (germline): LNHDA, SQIVND (reference sequence). This CDR3 contains 13 residues. V lost 1 base to trimming and J lost 4 bases, with 7 bases between them. CDR3 residues: CASSIARATEAFF. The CDR3 DNA reads as TGTGCCAGTAGTATAGCCAGGGCCACTGAAGCTTTCTTT.